A single sample gave rise to the 24 T cell receptor beta chains below, sequenced in a study of shared T cell receptors in the human thymus. Clones were read by immunoSEQ multiplex PCR, and TCRdb kept only the in-frame ones, dropping some. The sample lists hundreds of thousands of clones, 70% to 90% occurring once. The same sample was also used in a study of human thymus T cells.

Material for sequencing was thymocytes. The receptors derive from a boy younger than two with a congenital heart defect.

This chain uses TRBV6-1 with TRBJ2-5, with D perhaps TRBD2 (7 bases). This CDR3 is 16 amino acids long. Between the trimmed V and J ends, which lost 0 bases and 3 bases, there was a span of 14 bases. Germline assignment: CDR1 MNHNS and CDR2 SASEGT. The CDR3 sequence is CASSEAGASGKETQYF. The CDR3 DNA follows: TGTGCCAGCAGTGAAGCGGGGGCTAGCGGTAAAGAGACCCAGTACTTC.

The chain combines TRBV27 with TRBJ2-7; maybe TRBD2 (5 bases). Germline-derived CDR1 and CDR2 are MNHEY and SMNVEV (reference sequence). Trimming pared 5 bases from V and 0 bases from J, leaving 14 bases between. This CDR3 spans 15 amino acids. CDR3 in DNA: TGTGCCAGCAGTCGGCGTCCGGACTTCTCCTACGAGCAGTACTTC. It translates to CASSRRPDFSYEQYF.

The J gene is TRBJ2-7, the V gene TRBV7-2, with 9 bases aligning to TRBD1. This CDR3 has 17 amino acids. Germline V gives CDR1 SGHTA, CDR2 FQGNSA. V was pared by 5 bases and J by 2 bases, with 13 bases of the junction left unmatched. CDR3: CASSPWGSRQGAYEQYF. CDR3 nucleotides: TGTGCCAGCAGCCCGTGGGGATCGAGACAGGGGGCCTACGAGCAGTACTTC.

The chain couples TRBV6-6 to TRBJ2-5, with 10 bases lining up with TRBD2. Trimming at V came to 4 bases and at J to 1 base, leaving 6 bases not matched to a gene. Germline V gives CDR1 MNHNY, CDR2 SVGAGI (reference sequence). CDR3 size: 16 residues. The CDR3: CASSSSGRGGQETQYF. The DNA of the CDR3 is TGTGCCAGCAGTTCTAGCGGGAGAGGGGGCCAAGAGACCCAGTACTTC.

This clone was found once. The chain couples TRBV10-2 to TRBJ2-7, with 10 positions matching TRBD2. V lost 4 bases to trimming and J lost 2 bases; unmatched junction nucleotides: 11. The CDR3 is 17 amino acids. The germline gives CDR1 WSHSY, CDR2 SAAADI. This chain's CDR3 is CASSALAGVGMPYEQYF. CDR3 coding DNA: TGCGCCAGCAGTGCTCTAGCGGGAGTGGGGATGCCCTACGAGCAGTACTTC.

The V call is TRBV5-1, the J call TRBJ1-6, with 8 nucleotides matching TRBD1. The junction had 6 bases not matched to a gene; V was cut back by 4 bases and J by 0 bases. The CDR3 covers 17 residues. Germline CDR1 is SGHRS and CDR2 is YFSETQ. The CDR3 nucleotides read TGCGCCAGCAGCCATGGGGACAGGAGCTCCTATAATTCACCCCTCCACTTT. Protein sequence: CASSHGDRSSYNSPLHF.

The V call is TRBV11-2, the J call TRBJ2-1, with TRBD2 matching 7 bases. V trimming: 4 bases; J trimming: 5 bases; junction bases outside the gene matches: 14. Germline values: CDR1 SGHAT, CDR2 FQNNGV. The CDR3 has 17 residues. CDR3 loop: CASSSPTLAGLNNEQFF. The CDR3 DNA reads TGTGCCAGCAGCTCTCCGACCTTAGCGGGCCTAAACAATGAGCAGTTCTTC. Full variable domain (missing parts from reference TRBV11-2 and TRBJ2-1): EAGVAQSPRYKIIEKRQSVAFWCNPISGHATLYWYQQILGQGPKLLIQFQNNGVVDDSQLPKDRFSAERLKGVDSTLKIQPAKLEDSAVYLCASSSPTLAGLNNEQFFGPGTRLTVL.

This clone showed up just a few times. This sequence joins TRBV12-5 and TRBJ2-7; the match to TRBD1 covers 12 bases. The CDR3 is 16 residues long. Trimming removed 4 bases from V and 5 bases from J; junction bases left unmatched: 9. Germline V gives CDR1 LGHNT, CDR2 FRNRAP. The CDR3 DNA follows: TGTGCTAGTGGTTCCCATAAGGGACAGGGGGCGGACGAGCAGTACTTC. The encoded protein is CASGSHKGQGADEQYF.

The chain couples TRBV28 to TRBJ2-5; a possible D gene is TRBD1 (6 bases). This CDR3 contains 14 residues. V lost 6 bases, J lost 0 bases, and 11 bases lay in between. Looked up from germline, CDR1 is MDHEN and CDR2 is SYDVKM. CDR3 DNA sequence: TGTGCCAGCAGCCAGGGGCAGTACCAAGAGACCCAGTACTTC. Translating gives CASSQGQYQETQYF.

This clone was detected only once. Different DNA sequences within this sample yield the same CDR3. This chain uses TRBV18 with TRBJ2-5; no reliable D call. The CDR3 spans 11 residues. The germline V gene has CDR1 KGHSH and CDR2 LQKENI. The V gene lost 5 bases and the J gene lost 2 bases, with 3 bases spanning the gap. In DNA, the CDR3 is TGTGCCAGCTCATCGCAAGAGACCCAGTACTTC. Translated: CASSSQETQYF.

This clone is a singleton in its sample. V gene TRBV29-1 combines with J gene TRBJ2-7, with 12 bases lining up with TRBD1. The V and J ends lost 0 bases and 5 bases, in that order; junction bases with no gene match: 8. The CDR3 runs to 16 residues. From germline, CDR1 is SQVTM and CDR2 ANQGSEA. The CDR3 DNA sequence: TGCAGCGTTGAAGATCGGGGACAGGGGGCCGGGAACGAGCAGTACTTC. Protein sequence: CSVEDRGQGAGNEQYF.

The chain joins TRBV2 to TRBJ1-2, with 9 positions matching TRBD1. CDR1 SNHLY and CDR2 FYNNEI come from the germline V gene. This CDR3 is 12 amino acids long. V dropped 7 bases and J dropped 7; count of bases not matched to a gene: 4. CDR3 in DNA: TGTGCCAGCAACAGGGGGCTTCGTGGCTACACCTTC. As protein: CASNRGLRGYTF. The variable domain in full, with the rest retrieved from reference TRBV2 and TRBJ1-2, is EPEVTQTPSHQVTQMGQEVILRCVPISNHLYFYWYRQILGQKVEFLVSFYNNEISEKSEIFDDQFSVERPDGSNFTLKIRSTKLEDSAMYFCASNRGLRGYTFGSGTRLTVV.

This clone was picked up one time. V is TRBV20-1 and J is TRBJ1-2; 9 bases map to TRBD1. After removal of 8 bases from V and 6 bases from J, the junction contained 4 bases not matched to a gene. This CDR3 has 11 residues. Germline values: CDR1 DFQATT, CDR2 SNEGSKA (reference sequence). The CDR3 region is CSPRTGDGYTF. The CDR3, as DNA: TGCAGTCCCCGGACAGGGGATGGCTACACCTTC.

The chain is built from TRBV2 and TRBJ2-7, with TRBD2 identical over 7 bases. V shed 10 bases, J shed 2 bases, and the junction held 17 bases outside the gene matches. Looked up from germline, CDR1 is SNHLY and CDR2 is FYNNEI. This CDR3 has 16 amino acids. CDR3 region: CATRKDRGGETYEQYF. In DNA, the CDR3 is TGTGCCACCAGAAAGGATAGGGGAGGGGAAACCTACGAGCAGTACTTC. The whole variable domain, remainder taken from reference TRBV2 and TRBJ2-7, is EPEVTQTPSHQVTQMGQEVILRCVPISNHLYFYWYRQILGQKVEFLVSFYNNEISEKSEIFDDQFSVERPDGSNFTLKIRSTKLEDSAMYFCATRKDRGGETYEQYFGPGTRLTVT.

This clone was seen a handful of times. The chain is built from TRBV28 and TRBJ1-1, with D uncertain. The CDR3 runs 12 residues. Germline-derived CDR1 and CDR2 are MDHEN and SYDVKM. V lost 5 bases to trimming and J lost 4 bases, with 8 bases between them. The CDR3, as DNA: TGTGCCAGCAGTCCCGGAGCCACTGAAGCTTTCTTT. This translates into CASSPGATEAFF. Filled out from reference TRBV28 and TRBJ1-1, the complete variable domain reads DVKVTQSSRYLVKRTGEKVFLECVQDMDHENMFWYRQDPGLGLRLIYFSYDVKMKEKGDIPEGYSVSREKKERFSLILESASTNQTSMYLCASSPGATEAFFGQGTRLTVV.

V and J are TRBV14 and TRBJ2-5; TRBD2 matches 9 bases. CDR1 is SGHDN, CDR2 FVKESK, per germline. J lost 5 bases, V lost 1 base, and 11 bases had no gene match. The length of the CDR3 is 17 residues. Written as DNA, the CDR3 is TGTGCCAGCAGCCAAGTCAGAGAGACTAGCGGCTACGAGACCCAGTACTTC. It is translated as CASSQVRETSGYETQYF.

CDR3 nucleotides: TGCGCCAGCAGCCAGGAAGCGGGAGATACGCAGTATTTT. Translation gives CASSQEAGDTQYF. The V gene is TRBV4-1, the J gene TRBJ2-3; D might be TRBD2 (6 bases). Germline V gene sequence: CDR1 MGHRA, CDR2 YSYEKL. V lost 3 bases, J lost 5 bases, and 9 bases lay in between. This CDR3 contains 13 residues.

The chain has TRBV7-6 and TRBJ2-1; 12 nucleotides align to TRBD2. The germline V gene encodes CDR1 SGHVS and CDR2 FNYEAQ. The CDR3 contains 16 residues. J was trimmed by 9 bases and V by 1 base; bases with no gene match: 7. CDR3 loop: CASSLDSSGRECEQFF. The CDR3 DNA is TGTGCCAGCAGCTTAGACTCTAGCGGGAGGGAGTGTGAGCAGTTCTTC.

This chain connects TRBV4-3 to TRBJ2-1, with 9 nucleotides matching TRBD2. CDR3 length equals 18 residues. The V gene's germline CDR1 is LGHNA and CDR2 YSLEER. The junction had 7 bases not matched to a gene; V was cut back by 1 base and J by 0 bases. The CDR3 DNA reads TGCGCCAGCAGCCAAGGGGGTCGTAGCGGGAGCTCCTACAATGAGCAGTTCTTC. Amino acids: CASSQGGRSGSSYNEQFF.

The V call is TRBV7-9, the J call TRBJ2-1, with 7 bases that match TRBD2. The CDR3 is made up of 13 amino acids. Germline CDR1 SEHNR, CDR2 FQNEAQ (reference sequence). V dropped 0 bases and J dropped 13; count of bases not matched to a gene: 6. The CDR3: CASSLAPSSGQFF. In DNA form, the CDR3 reads TGTGCCAGCAGCTTAGCGCCGTCTAGCGGTCAGTTCTTC.

The V gene is TRBV18, the J gene TRBJ2-7; 7 bases line up with TRBD2. The V gene's germline CDR1 is KGHSH and CDR2 LQKENI. The CDR3 spans 17 residues. J gave up 6 bases and V 1 base, and 15 bases lay outside the gene matches. The CDR3 here is CASSPLGLGMVSGEQYF. The CDR3, as DNA: TGTGCCAGCTCACCACTTGGACTAGGGATGGTCTCGGGCGAGCAGTACTTC.

The chain joins TRBV4-3 to TRBJ2-3, with a tentative D call TRBD2 (5 bases). Trimming took 0 bases from V and 4 from J, leaving 17 bases between them. This CDR3 is built from 17 residues. The germline V gene encodes CDR1 LGHNA and CDR2 YSLEER. CDR3: CASSQEGSGGLADTQYF. The CDR3 nucleotides are TGCGCCAGCAGCCAAGAGGGCAGCGGAGGTTTGGCAGATACGCAGTATTTT.

The V and J genes are TRBV6-6 and TRBJ2-2, with no clear D. Germline values: CDR1 MNHNY, CDR2 SVGAGI (reference sequence). CDR3 length: 13 amino acids. Trimming left V 6 bases short and J 5 bases short, with 10 bases between. The CDR3 sequence: CASSSVSTGELFF. CDR3 nucleotide sequence: TGTGCCAGCAGCTCCGTTTCGACCGGGGAGCTGTTTTTT.

V usage is TRBV7-4 and J usage is TRBJ1-5, with D possibly TRBD1 on 6 matching bases. Trimming stripped 5 bases from V and 3 bases from J, with 11 bases between. Germline V gene lookup returns CDR1 SGHVT and CDR2 SQSDAQ. The CDR3 loop spans 14 amino acids. DNA for the CDR3: TGTGCCAGCAGCAAACGGACAGACAATCAGCCCCAGCATTTT. It is translated as CASSKRTDNQPQHF.